A single T cell receptor (beta chain) is shown here with its context. Antigen specificity is unknown. Use of 60 Vbeta and 13 Jbeta primers characterized the PCR. Only in-frame clones appear in the TCRdb table, and some are missing; sequencing was by immunoSEQ multiplex PCR. The top ten hold about a tenth of the sample, which has 100,000 or so clones, roughly 82% seen once. This sample was taken from a study of cytomegalovirus exposure and HLA in healthy donors. Points from the study as a whole: A later analysis linked 15,000 to 20,000 TCR beta sequences to HLA alleles at 0.05 false discovery rate. The authors listed 150 to 200 TCR beta chains as cytomegalovirus-associated. Prior analysis indicated that the majority of TCR beta V segments exhibited productivity approximately 87% or approximately 30% of the time.

The V segment lost 11 bases and the J segment 1 base; nucleotides outside the gene matches: 8. The CDR3 has 14 residues. Germline CDR1 is ENHRY and CDR2 is SYGVKD. The sequence was obtained from a man aged 35 to 55 in good health and CMV-seropositive. The source material was PBMCs. The V and J genes are TRBV10-3 and TRBJ2-3; 8 nucleotides match TRBD2. The CDR3 nucleotides read TGTGCCTCGAAAGGGCGGGGGGGCACAGATACGCAGTATTTT. Residues: CASKGRGGTDTQYF.